Only one count was recorded for the clone carrying this TCR beta chain. The table came from immunoSEQ multiplex PCR; TCRdb's copy has only in-frame clones and leaves some out. The sample yields over 100,000 clones, over 85% seen once. Trimming pared 0 bases from V and 4 bases from J, leaving 3 bases between. The germline V gene has CDR1 SGDLS and CDR2 YYNGEE. CDR3 length equals 12 residues. The data were obtained in a study of control samples from healthy donors and cancer patients. This TCR derives from a man younger than 30 in good health. V usage is TRBV9 and J usage is TRBJ2-3, with D unclear. Sequences were obtained from blood. The CDR3 loop is CASSVGPDTQYF. CDR3 bases: TGTGCCAGCAGCGTAGGGCCAGATACGCAGTATTTT.